The clone carrying this T cell receptor (beta chain) came up many times. The sample comes from a study of molecular identifiers for immune sequencing clone quantification. TCRdb recomputed calls from the PCR reads with MiXCR, one row per CDR3 protein. The sample carries around 480,000 distinct CDR3 sequences, over 20% recorded once. The TCR sequence derives from a human donor in good health. Some libraries in this study had Jurkat cell RNA spiked in. Sequenced: naive CD8+ T cells from blood, with Jurkat cell RNA spiked in. The subset here: FACS-sorted CD8+CD4-CCR7+CD45RA+ naive T cells.

The CDR3 DNA is TGCAGTGCTAGAGATTCGGGCGGCGTGCCTCCCCCCCCAGATACGCAGTATTTT. This sequence encodes CSARDSGGVPPPPDTQYF. This chain links TRBV20-1 with TRBJ2-3; D remains unclear. The V and J ends lost 0 bases and 4 bases respectively, with 23 bases between them. Germline values: CDR1 DFQATT, CDR2 SNEGSKA (reference sequence). The CDR3 runs to 18 residues.